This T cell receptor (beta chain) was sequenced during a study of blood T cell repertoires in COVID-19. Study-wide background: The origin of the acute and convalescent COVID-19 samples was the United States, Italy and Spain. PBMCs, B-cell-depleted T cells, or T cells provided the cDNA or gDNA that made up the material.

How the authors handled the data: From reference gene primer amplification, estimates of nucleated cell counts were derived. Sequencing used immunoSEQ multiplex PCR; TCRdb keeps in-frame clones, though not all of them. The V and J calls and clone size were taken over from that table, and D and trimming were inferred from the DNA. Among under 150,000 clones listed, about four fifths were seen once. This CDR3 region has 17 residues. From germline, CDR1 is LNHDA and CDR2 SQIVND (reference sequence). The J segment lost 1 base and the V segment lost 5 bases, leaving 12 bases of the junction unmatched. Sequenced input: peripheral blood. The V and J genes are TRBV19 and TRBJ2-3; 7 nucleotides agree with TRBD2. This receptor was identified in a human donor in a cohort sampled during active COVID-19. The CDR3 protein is CASSPRGGAGGTDTQYF. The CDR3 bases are TGTGCCAGTAGTCCCCGTGGAGGGGCGGGGGGCACAGATACGCAGTATTTT.